Listed here are 25 T cell receptor beta chains from one sample, sequenced in a study of shared clonotypes between healthy human individuals. The method was immunoSEQ multiplex PCR; TCRdb's version includes in-frame clones alone and lacks a portion of them. This table holds approximately 2.5 million clones, approximately 93% found once. The sequenced sample consisted of naive CD4+ T cells from PBMCs. Subset meaning: CD45RA+ positively selected. These receptor sequences come from a man aged 18 to 35 in good health. Some clones in this sample may be carry-over from other donors' samples.

The chain recombines TRBV2 with TRBJ2-2; 8 positions match TRBD1. The CDR3 sequence is 13 residues long. V lost 4 bases and J lost 10; bases outside the gene matches: 5. The germline V gene has CDR1 SNHLY and CDR2 FYNNEI. The CDR3 spells CASSGQGREELFF. Written as DNA, the CDR3 is TGTGCCAGCAGTGGACAGGGGCGGGAGGAGCTGTTTTTT.

The rearrangement links TRBV7-8 to TRBJ2-3; a possible D gene is TRBD1 (5 bases). Germline V gives CDR1 SGHVS, CDR2 FQNEAQ. The CDR3 is made up of 12 amino acids. Trimming shortened V by 5 bases and J by 4 bases, and 7 bases separated the two germline ends. The CDR3: CASSPTADTQYF. The CDR3 nucleotides read TGTGCCAGCAGCCCGACAGCAGATACGCAGTATTTT.

This clone was detected only once. V and J are TRBV4-2 and TRBJ1-2, with D hard to call. V dropped 4 bases and J dropped 1 base, with 7 bases sitting between them. The CDR3 sequence is 13 residues long. Germline CDR1 and CDR2: LGHNA and YNFKEQ. CDR3 coding DNA: TGTGCCAGCAGCCGACTTGGTAACTATGGCTACACCTTC. Protein sequence: CASSRLGNYGYTF.

The chain carries TRBV19 and TRBJ1-4; D might be TRBD1 (6 bases). Looked up from germline, CDR1 is LNHDA and CDR2 is SQIVND (reference sequence). Trimming shortened V by 6 bases and J by 4 bases, and 12 bases separated the two germline ends. This CDR3 region has 14 residues. CDR3 nucleotides: TGTGCCAGTAGCCCGACAGGCGATAATGAAAAACTGTTTTTT. Protein: CASSPTGDNEKLFF.

The chain joins TRBV10-3 to TRBJ2-6; no definite D call. V lost 2 bases and J lost 1, with 12 bases in between. The CDR3 is 17 residues long. Germline V gene sequence: CDR1 ENHRY, CDR2 SYGVKD. CDR3 in DNA: TGTGCCATCAGTGAGGGTGCAGGCCGGTCTGGGGCCAACGTCCTGACTTTC. Encoded protein: CAISEGAGRSGANVLTF.

Here the CDR3 reads CASRQGQASYNEQFF. CDR3 coding DNA: TGTGCCAGCAGGCAGGGACAGGCCTCCTACAATGAGCAGTTCTTC. The chain combines TRBV27 with TRBJ2-1; 8 bases map to TRBD1. The V segment lost 6 bases and the J segment 0 bases; nucleotides outside the gene matches: 4. Germline CDR1 is MNHEY and CDR2 is SMNVEV (reference sequence). The CDR3 totals 15 residues.

The chain links TRBV4-1 to TRBJ2-7; D remains unclear. Germline V gene sequence: CDR1 MGHRA, CDR2 YSYEKL. V was trimmed by 3 bases and J by 2 bases, leaving 14 bases between them. This CDR3 is built from 15 residues. CDR3 DNA: TGCGCCAGCAGCCAGGGCACAGCTACCACCTACGAGCAGTACTTC. It yields the protein CASSQGTATTYEQYF.

The V gene is TRBV7-6, the J gene TRBJ1-3; 7 nucleotides align to TRBD1. Germline V gene data show CDR1 as SGHVS and CDR2 as FNYEAQ. V shed 6 bases, J shed 3 bases, and the junction held 11 bases outside the gene matches. The CDR3 is 16 amino acids. The CDR3 region is CASSLTDRRNGNTIYF. The CDR3 DNA is TGTGCCAGCAGTCTTACGGACAGGAGGAATGGAAACACCATATATTTT.

The rearrangement links TRBV28 to TRBJ1-4, with D hard to call. Trimming left V 2 bases short and J 8 bases short, with 15 bases between. This CDR3 spans 15 amino acids. Germline V gene data show CDR1 as MDHEN and CDR2 as SYDVKM. The CDR3 is CASSLRALLGEKLFF. CDR3 DNA: TGTGCCAGCAGTTTACGGGCCCTCCTTGGGGAAAAACTGTTTTTT.

The rearrangement links TRBV7-2 to TRBJ1-1, with a weak D call TRBD1 (5 bases). The CDR3 has 13 amino acids. Looked up from germline, CDR1 is SGHTA and CDR2 is FQGNSA. The V and J ends lost 3 bases and 4 bases respectively, with 9 bases between them. CDR3 residues: CASSFRDSTEAFF. The CDR3 nucleotides read TGTGCCAGCAGCTTCAGGGATTCCACTGAAGCTTTCTTT.

The chain uses TRBV2 and TRBJ1-5; D is possibly TRBD1 (5 bases). CDR3 length: 15 residues. The germline V gene encodes CDR1 SNHLY and CDR2 FYNNEI. Trimming took 3 bases from V and 6 from J, leaving 15 bases between them. The CDR3 nucleotides read TGTGCCAGCAGTGAGATCCTTGCCGGGGGTCAGCCCCAGCATTTT. This gives the protein CASSEILAGGQPQHF.

This chain connects TRBV5-1 to TRBJ2-2; tentative D call: TRBD2 (5 bases). The CDR3 spans 14 residues. Germline values: CDR1 SGHRS, CDR2 YFSETQ. V shed 0 bases and J shed 7 bases, with 10 bases lying between them. CDR3 in DNA: TGCGCCAGCAGCTTGGTGGTTGGAGGCGGGGAGCTGTTTTTT. It is translated as CASSLVVGGGELFF.

This chain links TRBV10-2 with TRBJ2-7; TRBD1 aligns across 11 bases. The V and J ends lost 5 bases and 2 bases, in that order; junction bases with no gene match: 5. Germline CDR1 reads WSHSY; CDR2 reads SAAADI. This CDR3 is 15 amino acids long. The CDR3 DNA reads TGCGCCAGCAGTCTCGGACAGGGGGCAACCTACGAGCAGTACTTC. Its protein product is CASSLGQGATYEQYF.

The rearrangement uses TRBV21-1 and TRBJ2-5; TRBD1, the table's D call, lacks a check against the DNA. TRBV21-1 constitutes a pseudogene. CDR3 length equals 16 residues. Here the CDR3 DNA reads TGTGCCAGCAGCAAAGGGGCAGGGGGCCGCCAAGAGACCCAGTACTTC. As protein: CASSKGAGGRQETQYF.

The rearrangement joins TRBV6-1 to TRBJ2-2; no clear D. The germline CDR1 and CDR2 sequences are MNHNS and SASEGT. With 8 bases removed from V and 4 bases from J, the gap between germline ends came to 2 bases. The CDR3 loop spans 10 amino acids. CDR3 DNA sequence: TGTGCCAGCTCCACCGGGGAGCTGTTTTTT. This translates into CASSTGELFF.

This chain uses TRBV6-5 with TRBJ1-4; D uncertain. Per the germline V gene, CDR1 is MNHEY and CDR2 is SVGAGI. V gave up 2 bases and J gave up 11 bases, with 6 bases separating them. The CDR3 loop spans 11 amino acids. The CDR3 region has the DNA TGTGCCAGCAGTTACGGGAATAAACTGTTTTTT. This translates into CASSYGNKLFF.

The chain carries TRBV11-3 and TRBJ1-4, with D hard to call. Trimming took 4 bases from V and 7 from J, leaving 7 bases between them. Germline V lookup: CDR1 SGHNT, CDR2 YENEEA. The CDR3 sequence is 12 residues long. CDR3 protein: CASSSAGEKLFF. CDR3 bases: TGTGCCAGCAGCTCGGCGGGTGAAAAACTGTTTTTT.

The J gene is TRBJ2-7, the V gene TRBV9, with a weak D call TRBD2 (6 bases). The V end lost 7 bases, the J end lost 3 bases, and 11 bases lay between the germline ends. The CDR3 covers 12 residues. Germline V lookup: CDR1 SGDLS, CDR2 YYNGEE. CDR3: CASGREDYEQYF. The CDR3, as DNA: TGTGCCAGCGGAAGGGAGGACTACGAGCAGTACTTC.

This rearrangement joins TRBV5-4 to TRBJ2-1; no clear D gene. There are 13 residues in the CDR3. V dropped 3 bases and J dropped 8 bases, with 12 bases sitting between them. The germline CDR1 and CDR2 sequences are SGHNT and YYREEE (reference sequence). Here the CDR3 reads CASSSGPLDEQFF. The CDR3 region has the DNA TGTGCCAGCAGCTCGGGCCCCTTGGATGAGCAGTTCTTC.

Comment on this clone: The same CDR3 arises from other DNA sequences in this sample as well. The chain links TRBV5-4 to TRBJ2-3, with D unresolved. This CDR3 contains 14 residues. CDR1 and CDR2 (germline): SGHNT, YYREEE (reference sequence). The V and J ends lost 0 bases and 1 base respectively, with 6 bases between them. The DNA of the CDR3 is TGTGCCAGCAGCTTGGATAGGGGCACAGATACGCAGTATTTT. Its translation is CASSLDRGTDTQYF.

The rearrangement links TRBV6-6 to TRBJ1-2; TRBD1 matches 9 bases. The V gene's germline CDR1 is MNHNY and CDR2 SVGAGI (reference sequence). This CDR3 spans 13 amino acids. J was trimmed by 6 bases and V by 6 bases; bases with no gene match: 5. The CDR3 sequence: CASSRDRADGYTF. The CDR3 DNA sequence: TGTGCCAGCAGCAGGGACAGGGCGGATGGCTACACCTTC.

The chain is built from TRBV28 and TRBJ2-3, with D unclear. Per the germline V gene, CDR1 is MDHEN and CDR2 is SYDVKM. With 5 bases removed from V and 0 bases from J, the gap between germline ends came to 12 bases. CDR3 size: 15 residues. The CDR3 region is CASSRQTTSTDTQYF. In DNA, the CDR3 is TGTGCCAGCAGTCGGCAGACAACTAGCACAGATACGCAGTATTTT.

This rearrangement joins TRBV28 to TRBJ2-3; possibly TRBD1 for D (6 bases). Trimming left V 6 bases short and J 6 bases short, with 13 bases between. Germline-derived CDR1 and CDR2 are MDHEN and SYDVKM. The CDR3 sequence is 13 residues long. For the CDR3, the DNA is TGTGCCAGCAGCTCACAGGGATTGGATACGCAGTATTTT. It specifies CASSSQGLDTQYF.

This sequence joins TRBV30 and TRBJ2-7, with 9 bases fitting TRBD2. Germline V gives CDR1 GTSNPN, CDR2 SVGIG (reference sequence). This CDR3 contains 17 residues. V lost 3 bases and J lost 2; bases outside the gene matches: 14. The chain's CDR3 is CAWRSLSSGDRAYEQYF. DNA for the CDR3: TGTGCCTGGAGAAGCCTCTCTAGCGGGGATAGGGCCTACGAGCAGTACTTC.

V and J are TRBV11-2 and TRBJ1-5; 9 bases are a match to TRBD1. The CDR3 spans 14 residues. Germline V lookup: CDR1 SGHAT, CDR2 FQNNGV. Trimming cost V 6 bases and J 5 bases; bases outside gene matches: 5. The CDR3 reads CASSITGGDQPQHF. The CDR3 DNA reads TGTGCCAGCAGTATAACAGGGGGCGATCAGCCCCAGCATTTT. Drawing the rest from reference TRBV11-2 and TRBJ1-5, the complete variable domain is EAGVAQSPRYKIIEKRQSVAFWCNPISGHATLYWYQQILGQGPKLLIQFQNNGVVDDSQLPKDRFSAERLKGVDSTLKIQPAKLEDSAVYLCASSITGGDQPQHFGDGTRLSIL.